This T cell receptor (beta chain) was sequenced for a study of shared clonotypes between healthy human individuals. V gave up 4 bases and J gave up 4 bases, with 14 bases separating them. Germline loops: CDR1 SEHNR, CDR2 FQNEAQ (reference sequence). This CDR3 has 15 residues. On this clone: The same CDR3 arises from other DNA sequences in this sample as well.

Splitting of each subset's genomic DNA was done evenly across several immunoSEQ plates. The method was immunoSEQ multiplex PCR; TCRdb's version includes in-frame clones alone and lacks a portion of them. In the table there are about 2 million clones, over 85% of which are singletons. CD45RO-negative, CCR7-selected cells formed the naive CD8 fraction, which excluded terminally differentiated effector memory CD45RA+ cells. Sequenced material: naive CD8+ T cells sorted from blood. The sequence was obtained from a man between 18 and 35 years old in good health. The chain joins TRBV7-9 to TRBJ2-1, with D maybe TRBD2 (6 bases). CDR3 DNA sequence: TGTGCCAGCAGCTCACCTCGGGGGAGTTACAATGAGCAGTTCTTC. Amino acid sequence: CASSSPRGSYNEQFF.